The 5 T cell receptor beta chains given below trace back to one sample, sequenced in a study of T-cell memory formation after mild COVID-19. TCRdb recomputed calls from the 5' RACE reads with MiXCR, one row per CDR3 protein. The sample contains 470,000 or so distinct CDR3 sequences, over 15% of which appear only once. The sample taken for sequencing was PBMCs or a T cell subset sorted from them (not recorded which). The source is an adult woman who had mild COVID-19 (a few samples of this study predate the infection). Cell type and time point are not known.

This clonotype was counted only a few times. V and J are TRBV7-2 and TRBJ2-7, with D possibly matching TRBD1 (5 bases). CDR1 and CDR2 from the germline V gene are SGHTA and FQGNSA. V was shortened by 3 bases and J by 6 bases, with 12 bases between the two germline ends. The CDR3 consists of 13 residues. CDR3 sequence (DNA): TGTGCCAGCAGCTTGGGGCCCCGCTTCGAGCAGTACTTC. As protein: CASSLGPRFEQYF.

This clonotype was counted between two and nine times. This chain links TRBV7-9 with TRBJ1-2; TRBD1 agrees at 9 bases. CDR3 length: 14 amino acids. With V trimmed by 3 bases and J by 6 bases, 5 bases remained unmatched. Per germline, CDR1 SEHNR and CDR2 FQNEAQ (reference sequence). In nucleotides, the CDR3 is TGTGCCAGCAGCTTCGGGGACAGGGCGAATGGCTACACCTTC. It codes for CASSFGDRANGYTF.

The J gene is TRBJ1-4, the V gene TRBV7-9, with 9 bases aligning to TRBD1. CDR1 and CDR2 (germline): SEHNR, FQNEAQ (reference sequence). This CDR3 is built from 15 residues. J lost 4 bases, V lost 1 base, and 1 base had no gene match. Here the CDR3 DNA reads TGTGCCAGCAGCTTAGAGACAGGGGGTAATGAAAAACTGTTTTTT. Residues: CASSLETGGNEKLFF.

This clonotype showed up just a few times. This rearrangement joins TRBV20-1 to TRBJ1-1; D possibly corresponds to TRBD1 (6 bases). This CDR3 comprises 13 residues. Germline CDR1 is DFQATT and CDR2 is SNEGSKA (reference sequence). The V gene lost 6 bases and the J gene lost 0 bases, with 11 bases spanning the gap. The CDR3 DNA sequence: TGCAGTGCGGCGACAGGTCTGAACACTGAAGCTTTCTTT. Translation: CSAATGLNTEAFF.

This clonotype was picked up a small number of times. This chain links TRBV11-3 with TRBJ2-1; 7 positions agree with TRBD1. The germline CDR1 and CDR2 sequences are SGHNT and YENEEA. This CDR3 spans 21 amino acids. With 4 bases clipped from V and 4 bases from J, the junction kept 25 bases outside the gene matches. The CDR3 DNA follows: TGTGCCAGCAGCTCGTCCTGGGTGAGGGGGCGACGAGGGTCGGGATACAATGAGCAGTTCTTC. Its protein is CASSSSWVRGRRGSGYNEQFF. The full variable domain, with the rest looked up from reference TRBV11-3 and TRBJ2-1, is EAGVVQSPRYKIIEKKQPVAFWCNPISGHNTLYWYLQNLGQGPELLIRYENEEAVDDSQLPKDRFSAERLKGVDSTLKIQPAELGDSAVYLCASSSSWVRGRRGSGYNEQFFGPGTRLTVL.